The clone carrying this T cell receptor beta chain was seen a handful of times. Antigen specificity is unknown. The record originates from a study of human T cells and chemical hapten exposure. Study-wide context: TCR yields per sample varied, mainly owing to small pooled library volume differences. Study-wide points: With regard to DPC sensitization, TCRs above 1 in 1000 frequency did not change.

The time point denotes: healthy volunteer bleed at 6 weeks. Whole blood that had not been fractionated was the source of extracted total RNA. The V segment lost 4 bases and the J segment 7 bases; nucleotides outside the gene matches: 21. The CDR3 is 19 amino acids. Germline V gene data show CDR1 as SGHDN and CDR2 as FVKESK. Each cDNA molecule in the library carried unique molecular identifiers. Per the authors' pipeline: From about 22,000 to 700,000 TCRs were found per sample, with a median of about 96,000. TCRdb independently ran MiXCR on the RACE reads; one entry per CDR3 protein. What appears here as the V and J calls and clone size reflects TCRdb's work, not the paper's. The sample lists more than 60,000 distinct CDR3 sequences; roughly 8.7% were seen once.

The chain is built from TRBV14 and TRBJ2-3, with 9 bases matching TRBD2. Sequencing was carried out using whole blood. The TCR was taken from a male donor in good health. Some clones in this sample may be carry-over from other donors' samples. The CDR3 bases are TGTGCCAGCAGCCCCCGAGGAGCGGGGGGCCCAACGTCGGGTAATACGCAGTATTTT. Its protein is CASSPRGAGGPTSGNTQYF.